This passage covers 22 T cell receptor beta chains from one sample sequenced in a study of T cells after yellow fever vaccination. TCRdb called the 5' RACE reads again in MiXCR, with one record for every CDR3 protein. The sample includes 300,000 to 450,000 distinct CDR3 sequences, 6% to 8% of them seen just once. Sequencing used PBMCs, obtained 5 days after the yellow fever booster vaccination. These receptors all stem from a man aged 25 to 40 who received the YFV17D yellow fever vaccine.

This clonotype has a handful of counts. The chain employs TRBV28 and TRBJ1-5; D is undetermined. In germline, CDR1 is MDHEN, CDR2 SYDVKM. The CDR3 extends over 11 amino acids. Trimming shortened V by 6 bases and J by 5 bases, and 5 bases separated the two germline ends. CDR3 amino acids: CASRADQPQHF. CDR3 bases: TGTGCCAGCAGGGCGGATCAGCCCCAGCATTTT.

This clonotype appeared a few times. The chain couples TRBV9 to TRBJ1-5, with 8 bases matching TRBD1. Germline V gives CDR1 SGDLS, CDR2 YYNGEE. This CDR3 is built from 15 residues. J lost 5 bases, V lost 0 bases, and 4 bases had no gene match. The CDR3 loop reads CASSVAGGLYQPQHF. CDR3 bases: TGTGCCAGCAGCGTAGCAGGGGGCCTATATCAGCCCCAGCATTTT.

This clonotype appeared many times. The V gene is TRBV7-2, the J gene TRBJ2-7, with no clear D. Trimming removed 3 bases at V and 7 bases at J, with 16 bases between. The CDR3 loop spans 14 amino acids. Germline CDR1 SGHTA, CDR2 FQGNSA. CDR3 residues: CASSFDSLVGEQYF. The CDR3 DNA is TGTGCCAGCAGCTTCGACTCCCTAGTTGGGGAGCAGTACTTC.

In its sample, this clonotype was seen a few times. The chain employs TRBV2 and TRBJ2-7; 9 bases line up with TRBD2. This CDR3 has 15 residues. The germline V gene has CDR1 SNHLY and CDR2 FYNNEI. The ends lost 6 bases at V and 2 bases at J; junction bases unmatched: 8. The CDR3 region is CASRGLAGQPYEQYF. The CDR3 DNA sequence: TGTGCCAGCAGGGGGCTAGCGGGGCAACCCTACGAGCAGTACTTC.

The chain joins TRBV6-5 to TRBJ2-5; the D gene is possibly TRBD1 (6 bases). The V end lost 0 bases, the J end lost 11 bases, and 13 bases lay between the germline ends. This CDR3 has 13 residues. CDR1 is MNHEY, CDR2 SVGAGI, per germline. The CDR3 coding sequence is TGTGCCAGCAGTTACTCGATTCCCGGGACACAGTACTTC. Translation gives CASSYSIPGTQYF.

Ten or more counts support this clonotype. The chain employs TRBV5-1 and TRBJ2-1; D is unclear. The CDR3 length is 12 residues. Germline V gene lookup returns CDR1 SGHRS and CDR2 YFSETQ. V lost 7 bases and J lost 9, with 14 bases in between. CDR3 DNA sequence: TGCGCCAGCGGAGAGCAACGTATTGAGCAGTTCTTC. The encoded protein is CASGEQRIEQFF.

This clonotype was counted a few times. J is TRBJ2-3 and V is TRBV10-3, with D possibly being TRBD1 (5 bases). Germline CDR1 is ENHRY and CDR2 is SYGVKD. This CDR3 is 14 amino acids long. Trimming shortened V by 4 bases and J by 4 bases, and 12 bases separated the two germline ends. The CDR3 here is CAISGGSAADTQYF. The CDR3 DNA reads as TGTGCCATCAGTGGGGGCTCCGCCGCAGATACGCAGTATTTT.

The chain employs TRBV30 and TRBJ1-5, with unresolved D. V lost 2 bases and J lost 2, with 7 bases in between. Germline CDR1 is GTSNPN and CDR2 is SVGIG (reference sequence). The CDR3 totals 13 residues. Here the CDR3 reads CAWSHPGNQPQHF. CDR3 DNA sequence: TGTGCCTGGAGTCATCCGGGCAATCAGCCCCAGCATTTT.

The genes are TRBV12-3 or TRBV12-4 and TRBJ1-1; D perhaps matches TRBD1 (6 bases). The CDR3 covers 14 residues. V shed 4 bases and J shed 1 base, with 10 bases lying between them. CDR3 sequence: CASSSGTQNTEAFF. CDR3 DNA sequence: TGTGCCAGCAGTTCGGGGACACAGAACACTGAAGCTTTCTTT.

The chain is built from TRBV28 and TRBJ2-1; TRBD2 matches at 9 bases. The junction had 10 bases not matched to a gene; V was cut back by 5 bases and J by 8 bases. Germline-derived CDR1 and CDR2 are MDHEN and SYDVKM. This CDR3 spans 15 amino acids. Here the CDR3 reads CASSLAGKGGYEQFF. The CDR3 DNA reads TGTGCCAGCAGTCTAGCGGGAAAGGGGGGTTATGAGCAGTTCTTC.

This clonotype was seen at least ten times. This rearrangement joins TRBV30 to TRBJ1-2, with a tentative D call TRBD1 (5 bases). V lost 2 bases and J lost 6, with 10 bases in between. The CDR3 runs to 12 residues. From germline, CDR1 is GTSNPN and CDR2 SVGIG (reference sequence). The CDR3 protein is CAWSLAGHGYTF. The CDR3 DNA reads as TGTGCCTGGAGTTTGGCAGGGCATGGCTACACCTTC.

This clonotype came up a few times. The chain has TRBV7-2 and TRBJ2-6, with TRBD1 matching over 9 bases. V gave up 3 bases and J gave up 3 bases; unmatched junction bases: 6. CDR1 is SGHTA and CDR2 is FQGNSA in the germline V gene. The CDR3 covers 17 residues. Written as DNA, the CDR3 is TGTGCCAGCAGCTTGAGCGGGACAGGGAATGGGGCCAACGTCCTGACTTTC. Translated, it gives CASSLSGTGNGANVLTF. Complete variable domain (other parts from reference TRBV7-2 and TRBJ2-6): GAGVSQSPSNKVTEKGKDVELRCDPISGHTALYWYRQSLGQGLEFLIYFQGNSAPDKSGLPSDRFSAERTGGSVSTLTIQRTQQEDSAVYLCASSLSGTGNGANVLTFGAGSRLTVL.

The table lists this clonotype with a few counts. CDR3: CASSFGGRDIQYF. The CDR3 region has the DNA TGTGCCAGCAGCTTCGGGGGCAGAGACATTCAGTACTTC. This sequence joins TRBV7-2 and TRBJ2-4, with D tentatively TRBD1 or TRBD2 (6 bases each). The germline gives CDR1 SGHTA, CDR2 FQGNSA. The CDR3 has 13 residues. Between the trimmed V and J ends, which lost 3 bases and 8 bases, there was a span of 11 bases.

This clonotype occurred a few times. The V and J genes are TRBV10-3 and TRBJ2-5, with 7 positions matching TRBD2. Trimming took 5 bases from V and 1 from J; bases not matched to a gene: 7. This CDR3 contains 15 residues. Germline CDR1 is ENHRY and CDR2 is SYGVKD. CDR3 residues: CAISKYSGSQETQYF. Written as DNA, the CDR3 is TGTGCCATCAGTAAATATAGCGGGTCCCAAGAGACCCAGTACTTC.

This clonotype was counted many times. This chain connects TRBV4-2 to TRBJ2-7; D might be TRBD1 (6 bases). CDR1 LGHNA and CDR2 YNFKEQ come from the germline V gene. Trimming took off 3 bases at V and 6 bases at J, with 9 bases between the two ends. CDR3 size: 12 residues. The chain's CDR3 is CASSQQGFEQYF. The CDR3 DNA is TGTGCCAGCAGCCAGCAGGGGTTCGAGCAGTACTTC.

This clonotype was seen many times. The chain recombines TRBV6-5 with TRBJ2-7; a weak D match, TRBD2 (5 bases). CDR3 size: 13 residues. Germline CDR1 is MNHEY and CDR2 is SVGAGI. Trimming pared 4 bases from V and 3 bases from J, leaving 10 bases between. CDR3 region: CASSWAGYYEQYF. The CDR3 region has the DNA TGTGCCAGCAGTTGGGCGGGTTACTACGAGCAGTACTTC.

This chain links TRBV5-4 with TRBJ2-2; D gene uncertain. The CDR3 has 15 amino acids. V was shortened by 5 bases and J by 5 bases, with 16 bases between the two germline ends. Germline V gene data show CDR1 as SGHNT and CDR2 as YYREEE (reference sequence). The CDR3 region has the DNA TGTGCCAGCAGAGGAGCTAGGGATGGAACCGGGGAGCTGTTTTTT. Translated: CASRGARDGTGELFF.

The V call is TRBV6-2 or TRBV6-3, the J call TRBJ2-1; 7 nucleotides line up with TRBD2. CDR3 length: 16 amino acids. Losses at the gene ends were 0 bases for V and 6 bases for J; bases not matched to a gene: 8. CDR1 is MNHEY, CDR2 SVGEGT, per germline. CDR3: CASSYSIGERGNEQFF. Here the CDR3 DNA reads TGTGCCAGCAGTTACTCGATAGGGGAGCGGGGCAATGAGCAGTTCTTC.

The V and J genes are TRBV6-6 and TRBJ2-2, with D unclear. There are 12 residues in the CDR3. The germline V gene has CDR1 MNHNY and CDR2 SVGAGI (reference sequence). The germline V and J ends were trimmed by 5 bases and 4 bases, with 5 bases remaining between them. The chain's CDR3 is CASSKFTGELFF. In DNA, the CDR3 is TGTGCCAGCAGTAAATTCACCGGGGAGCTGTTTTTT.

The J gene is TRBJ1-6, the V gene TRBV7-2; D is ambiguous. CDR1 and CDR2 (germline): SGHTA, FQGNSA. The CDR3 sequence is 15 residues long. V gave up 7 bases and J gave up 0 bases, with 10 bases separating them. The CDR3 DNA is TGTGCCAGCACCTTTGACGGCTCCTATAATTCACCCCTCCACTTT. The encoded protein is CASTFDGSYNSPLHF.

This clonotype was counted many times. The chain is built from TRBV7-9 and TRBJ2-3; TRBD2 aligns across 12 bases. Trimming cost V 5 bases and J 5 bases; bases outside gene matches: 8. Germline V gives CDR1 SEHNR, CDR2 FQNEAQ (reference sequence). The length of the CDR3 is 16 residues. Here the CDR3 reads CASSPPSGRDEDTQYF. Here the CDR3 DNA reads TGTGCCAGCAGCCCCCCTAGCGGGAGGGATGAAGATACGCAGTATTTT.

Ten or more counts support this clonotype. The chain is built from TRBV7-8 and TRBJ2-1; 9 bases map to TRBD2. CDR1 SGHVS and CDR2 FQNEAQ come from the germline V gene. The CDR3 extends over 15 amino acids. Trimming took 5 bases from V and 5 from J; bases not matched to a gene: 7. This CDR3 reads CASSLNSGRDNEQFF. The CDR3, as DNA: TGTGCCAGCAGCCTCAATAGCGGGAGAGACAATGAGCAGTTCTTC.